This TCR beta chain stems from a study of blood T cell repertoires in COVID-19. Study as a whole: Samples taken during acute and convalescent COVID-19 were collected in the United States, Italy and Spain. The cDNA or gDNA used as material had been derived from T cells, B-cell-depleted T cells, or PBMCs.

Per the authors' pipeline: Estimates of nucleated cell counts were drawn from the amplification of reference gene primers. The protocol was immunoSEQ multiplex PCR, while the TCRdb copy is restricted to in-frame clones and leaves out a portion. The V and J calls and the clone size are those of that table, but D and trimming were determined from the DNA. The sample yields roughly 80,000 clones, about 85% seen once. Germline V lookup: CDR1 MNHEY, CDR2 SVGAGI. The CDR3 covers 14 residues. After removal of 4 bases from V and 5 bases from J, the junction contained 7 bases not matched to a gene. The material sequenced was peripheral blood. This chain uses TRBV6-5 with TRBJ2-7; 8 bases match TRBD1. This TCR derives from a human donor in a cohort sampled during active COVID-19. In nucleotides, the CDR3 is TGTGCCAGCAGTTTAGGCAGGGGGCTCGACGAGCAGTACTTC. This translates into CASSLGRGLDEQYF.